The 7 T cell receptor beta chains listed next were all sequenced from one sample in a study of blood T cells in healthy people across ages. Primers used in a second PCR of roughly 7 to 12 cycles were a sample-barcoded 5' primer and a J-beta primer mix. One entry per CDR3 protein, called by TCRdb with MiXCR from the 5' RACE reads. The repertoire has around 1,000,000 distinct CDR3 sequences, approximately 25% of them found once; the top ten carry approximately 0.75%. This sample was also put to use in a study of T cells of mothers and their children.

The sequencing sample was made of blood. These receptors came from a girl aged 2-10 years in good health.

This chain joins TRBV28 and TRBJ1-4; D not resolved. The CDR3 consists of 13 residues. In germline, CDR1 is MDHEN, CDR2 SYDVKM. V dropped 3 bases and J dropped 8 bases, with 10 bases sitting between them. For the CDR3, the DNA is TGTGCCAGCAGTTTCCCCTTGGACGAAAAACTGTTTTTT. Translated, it gives CASSFPLDEKLFF.

This clonotype has more than one count but fewer than ten. The V and J genes are TRBV29-1 and TRBJ1-1; no clear D. CDR3 length: 13 amino acids. The V end was cut by 1 base, the J end by 8 bases, with 14 bases between. CDR1 SQVTM and CDR2 ANQGSEA come from the germline V gene. The CDR3 protein is CSVEGGEGYEAFF. In DNA, the CDR3 is TGCAGCGTTGAAGGAGGCGAGGGATACGAAGCTTTCTTT.

This clonotype was counted a few times. CDR3 sequence reads: CASSLGLEPTGELFF. The CDR3 region has the DNA TGTGCCAGCAGCTTAGGACTAGAGCCGACCGGGGAGCTGTTTTTT. This chain links TRBV11-2 with TRBJ2-2, with D possibly being TRBD2 (6 bases). Looked up from germline, CDR1 is SGHAT and CDR2 is FQNNGV. V lost 1 base, J lost 5 bases, and 11 bases lay in between. This CDR3 has 15 amino acids.

The rearrangement joins TRBV29-1 to TRBJ1-2; 7 positions agree with TRBD1. CDR1 is SQVTM, CDR2 ANQGSEA, per germline. CDR3 length: 13 residues. The V and J ends lost 3 bases and 6 bases, in that order; junction bases with no gene match: 7. Here the CDR3 DNA reads TGCAGCGTTGATTGGGAGGGGGCCGATGGCTACACCTTC. It translates to CSVDWEGADGYTF.

This clonotype was seen only a few times. V gene TRBV7-2 combines with J gene TRBJ1-1; 7 nucleotides line up with TRBD1. After removal of 6 bases from V and 4 bases from J, the junction contained 11 bases not matched to a gene. The CDR3 consists of 15 residues. Looked up from germline, CDR1 is SGHTA and CDR2 is FQGNSA. This chain's CDR3 is CASSFTGVAGTEAFF. The CDR3 DNA sequence: TGTGCCAGCAGTTTTACAGGGGTTGCGGGCACTGAAGCTTTCTTT.

About this clonotype: Given a far larger clone just one base away, this is likely a sequencing read error. V is TRBV7-9 and J is TRBJ2-7; no clear D. This CDR3 is 12 amino acids long. Germline CDR1 is SEHNR and CDR2 is FQNEAQ (reference sequence). With 4 bases removed from V and 3 bases from J, the gap between germline ends came to 7 bases. Here the CDR3 reads CASSSYFYEQYF. The CDR3 DNA sequence: TGTGCCAGCAGCTCCTACTTCTACGAGCAGTACTTC.

J is TRBJ2-4 and V is TRBV11-2; no clear D gene. Germline V gene lookup returns CDR1 SGHAT and CDR2 FQNNGV. Trimming shortened V by 2 bases and J by 0 bases, and 11 bases separated the two germline ends. The CDR3 totals 16 residues. DNA for the CDR3: TGTGCCAGCAGCTTATTCCAAGGGCGAGCCAAAAACATTCAGTACTTC. This translates into CASSLFQGRAKNIQYF.